This TCR beta chain was captured in a study of CD8 T cells in ankylosing spondylitis. Germline CDR1 is DFQATT and CDR2 is SNEGSKA (reference sequence). The V and J ends lost 6 bases and 5 bases respectively, with 14 bases between them. CDR3 length: 13 amino acids. A single record per CDR3 protein comes from TCRdb applying MiXCR to the 5' RACE reads. The data show 200,000 or so distinct CDR3 sequences, 18% seen once. This clonotype was seen repeatedly, ten times or more. Sequenced: blood, either unsorted or a sorted T cell fraction (not recorded which). The clonotype originates from a male donor between 5 and 35 years old with ankylosing spondylitis or in good health (not recorded which). The chain recombines TRBV20-1 with TRBJ2-1; no reliable D call. CDR3 amino acids: CSALHGIHNEQFF. In DNA, the CDR3 is TGCAGTGCACTCCATGGGATTCACAATGAGCAGTTCTTC.